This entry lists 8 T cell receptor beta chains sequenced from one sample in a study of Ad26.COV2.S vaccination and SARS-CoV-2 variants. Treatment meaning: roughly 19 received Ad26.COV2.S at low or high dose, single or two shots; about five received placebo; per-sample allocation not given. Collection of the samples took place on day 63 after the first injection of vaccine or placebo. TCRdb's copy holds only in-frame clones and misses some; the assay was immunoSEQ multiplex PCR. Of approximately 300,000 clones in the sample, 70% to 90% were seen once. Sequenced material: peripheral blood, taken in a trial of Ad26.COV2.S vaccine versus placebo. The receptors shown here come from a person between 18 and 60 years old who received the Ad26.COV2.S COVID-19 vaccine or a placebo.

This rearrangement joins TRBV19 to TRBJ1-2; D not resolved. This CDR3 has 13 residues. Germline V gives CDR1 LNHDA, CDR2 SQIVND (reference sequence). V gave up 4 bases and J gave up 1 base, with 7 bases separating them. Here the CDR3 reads CASSKTDNYGYTF. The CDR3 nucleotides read TGTGCCAGTAGTAAAACAGATAACTATGGCTACACCTTC. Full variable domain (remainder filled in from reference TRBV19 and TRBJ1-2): DGGITQSPKYLFRKEGQNVTLSCEQNLNHDAMYWYRQDPGQGLRLIYYSQIVNDFQKGDIAEGYSVSREKKESFPLTVTSAQKNPTAFYLCASSKTDNYGYTFGSGTRLTVV.

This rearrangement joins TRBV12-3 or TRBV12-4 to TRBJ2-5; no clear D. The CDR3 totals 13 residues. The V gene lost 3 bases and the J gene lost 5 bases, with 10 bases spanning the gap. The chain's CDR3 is CASSFWRWETQYF. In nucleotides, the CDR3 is TGTGCCAGCAGTTTTTGGCGTTGGGAGACCCAGTACTTC.

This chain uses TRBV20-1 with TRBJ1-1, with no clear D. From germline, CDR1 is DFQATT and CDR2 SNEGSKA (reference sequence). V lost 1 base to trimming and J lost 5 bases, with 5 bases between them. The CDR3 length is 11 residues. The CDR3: CSARVTTEAFF. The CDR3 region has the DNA TGCAGTGCTAGAGTGACGACTGAAGCTTTCTTT.

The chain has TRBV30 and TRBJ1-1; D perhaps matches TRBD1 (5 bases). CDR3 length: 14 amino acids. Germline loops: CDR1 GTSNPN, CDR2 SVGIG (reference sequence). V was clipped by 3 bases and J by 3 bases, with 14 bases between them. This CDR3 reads CAWSAMRGDTEAFF. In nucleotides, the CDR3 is TGTGCCTGGAGCGCAATGAGGGGTGACACTGAAGCTTTCTTT.

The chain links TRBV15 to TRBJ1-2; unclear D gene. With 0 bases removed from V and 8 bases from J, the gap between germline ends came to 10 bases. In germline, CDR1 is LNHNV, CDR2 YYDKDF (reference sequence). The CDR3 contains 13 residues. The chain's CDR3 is CATSRDSLKGYTF. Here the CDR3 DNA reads TGTGCCACCAGCAGAGATAGTCTGAAGGGCTACACCTTC. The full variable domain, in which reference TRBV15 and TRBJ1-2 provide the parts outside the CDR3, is DAMVIQNPRYQVTQFGKPVTLSCSQTLNHNVMYWYQQKSSQAPKLLFHYYDKDFNNEADTPDNFQSRRPNTSFCFLDIRSPGLGDTAMYLCATSRDSLKGYTFGSGTRLTVV.

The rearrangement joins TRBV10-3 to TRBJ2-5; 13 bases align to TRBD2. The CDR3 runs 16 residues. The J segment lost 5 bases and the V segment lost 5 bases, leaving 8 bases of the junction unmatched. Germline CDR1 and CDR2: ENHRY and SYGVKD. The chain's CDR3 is CAISTTSGGFKETQYF. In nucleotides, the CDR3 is TGTGCCATCAGTACGACTAGCGGGGGGTTTAAGGAGACCCAGTACTTC.

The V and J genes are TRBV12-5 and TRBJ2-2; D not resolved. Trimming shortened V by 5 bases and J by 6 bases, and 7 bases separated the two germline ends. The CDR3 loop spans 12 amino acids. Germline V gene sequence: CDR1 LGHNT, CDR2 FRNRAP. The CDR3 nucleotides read TGTGCTAGTGGTCCGTATGCCGGGGAGCTGTTTTTT. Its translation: CASGPYAGELFF.

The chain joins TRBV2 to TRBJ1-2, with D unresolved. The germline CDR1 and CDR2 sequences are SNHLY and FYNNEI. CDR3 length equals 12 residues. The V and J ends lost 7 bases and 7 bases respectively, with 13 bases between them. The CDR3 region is CASNVARAGYTF. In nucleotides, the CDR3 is TGTGCCAGCAATGTGGCGCGGGCTGGCTACACCTTC.